This TCR beta chain was profiled in a study of shared clonotypes between healthy human individuals. Study-level findings and limits: Among non-shared clonotypes, generation probabilities were lower than among those shared by all four donors.

TCRdb's table, derived via immunoSEQ multiplex PCR, lists solely in-frame clones and lacks some. The sample lists under 2.5 million clones, 92% occurring once. On this clone: The antigen is unknown.

Sequenced: naive CD4+ T cells from PBMCs. The subset: CD45RA+ positively selected. This clonotype was sampled from a man younger than 35 in good health. Some clones in this sample may be carry-over from other donors' samples.

The CDR3 here is CAWMKRTSGRKRGHEQFF. The CDR3 DNA sequence: TGTGCCTGGATGAAAAGGACTAGCGGGAGGAAAAGGGGACATGAGCAGTTCTTC. The rearrangement uses TRBV30 and TRBJ2-1; 14 positions match TRBD2. The J segment lost 8 bases and the V segment lost 4 bases, leaving 16 bases of the junction unmatched. Germline loops: CDR1 GTSNPN, CDR2 SVGIG (reference sequence). The CDR3 has 18 residues. Complete variable domain (other parts from reference TRBV30 and TRBJ2-1): SQTIHQWPATLVQPVGSPLSLECTVEGTSNPNLYWYRQAAGRGLQLLFYSVGIGQISSEVPQNLSASRPQDRQFILSSKKLLLSDSGFYLCAWMKRTSGRKRGHEQFFGPGTRLTVL.